Following are 14 T cell receptor beta chains from one sample sequenced in a study of blood T cell repertoires in COVID-19. Data came from immunoSEQ multiplex PCR; TCRdb stores just in-frame clones and leaves some out. Seen here are 200,000 to 250,000 clones, roughly 91% observed once, and the top ten hold approximately 7.2%. Sequenced: PBMCs or T cells enriched from blood (not recorded which). Every receptor here comes from a man aged 25 to 40 in a cohort exposed to, infected with or recovered from COVID-19 (not recorded which).

The V and J genes are TRBV18 and TRBJ1-4; D gene unclear. The V gene lost 1 base and the J gene lost 5 bases, with 11 bases spanning the gap. CDR3 size: 15 residues. In germline, CDR1 is KGHSH, CDR2 LQKENI. The CDR3 DNA follows: TGTGCCAGCTCACCACGGGCAGCTGAAAATGAAAAACTGTTTTTT. Translated: CASSPRAAENEKLFF.

In its sample, this clone was seen once. The CDR3 DNA sequence: TGTGCCACCGGGCAGCCTAATGAAAAACTGTTTTTT. It is translated as CATGQPNEKLFF. The V gene is TRBV15, the J gene TRBJ1-4; D is unclear. The length of the CDR3 is 12 residues. Germline-derived CDR1 and CDR2 are LNHNV and YYDKDF (reference sequence). V was cut by 8 bases and J by 3 bases, with 7 bases left in between. Looking up the rest from reference TRBV15 and TRBJ1-4 gives the full variable domain: DAMVIQNPRYQVTQFGKPVTLSCSQTLNHNVMYWYQQKSSQAPKLLFHYYDKDFNNEADTPDNFQSRRPNTSFCFLDIRSPGLGDTAMYLCATGQPNEKLFFGSGTQLSVL.

This chain joins TRBV28 and TRBJ1-4; 7 nucleotides agree with TRBD1. Germline CDR1 MDHEN, CDR2 SYDVKM. The V and J ends lost 2 bases and 8 bases, in that order; junction bases with no gene match: 11. This CDR3 has 16 residues. In DNA, the CDR3 is TGTGCCAGCAGTTTACGAACCCTAGGACAGGTGGAAAAACTGTTTTTT. This codes for CASSLRTLGQVEKLFF.

This chain connects TRBV11-2 to TRBJ1-3, with D unresolved. Germline-derived CDR1 and CDR2 are SGHAT and FQNNGV. The CDR3 covers 16 residues. V lost 1 base and J lost 2, with 12 bases in between. CDR3 region: CASSLAFGRTGNTIYF. CDR3 nucleotide sequence: TGTGCCAGCAGCTTAGCGTTCGGGAGAACTGGAAACACCATATATTTT.

The J gene is TRBJ2-7, the V gene TRBV4-3; TRBD2 aligns across 7 bases. The CDR3 consists of 18 residues. The germline V gene encodes CDR1 LGHNA and CDR2 YSLEER. Trimming cost V 1 base and J 4 bases; bases outside gene matches: 16. CDR3 nucleotide sequence: TGCGCCAGCAGCCAAGGCGTCCCGGGAGGCTCCGGACTTTACGAGCAGTACTTC. Its protein product is CASSQGVPGGSGLYEQYF.

The chain links TRBV24-1 to TRBJ2-5; D may be TRBD1 (5 bases). The CDR3 has 14 amino acids. Trimming shortened V by 4 bases and J by 4 bases, and 12 bases separated the two germline ends. CDR1 and CDR2 (germline): KGHDR, SFDVKD. CDR3 in DNA: TGTGCCACCAGTGAGCAAGGGGCGGCAGAGACCCAGTACTTC. The encoded protein is CATSEQGAAETQYF.

The chain combines TRBV27 with TRBJ1-1; D is uncertain. CDR1 is MNHEY, CDR2 SMNVEV, per germline (reference sequence). The CDR3 covers 12 residues. Trimming took 3 bases from V and 5 from J, leaving 7 bases between them. The CDR3: CASSFRGTEAFF. CDR3 nucleotides: TGTGCCAGCAGTTTCAGAGGTACTGAAGCTTTCTTT.

The chain is built from TRBV29-1 and TRBJ1-1; D not resolved. Germline values: CDR1 SQVTM, CDR2 ANQGSEA. Deletions cut 4 bases from V and 1 base from J, with 13 bases between. The CDR3 consists of 14 residues. CDR3 DNA sequence: TGCAGCGTTGTCAACCCGCGTCGGAACACTGAAGCTTTCTTT. It translates to CSVVNPRRNTEAFF.

The chain employs TRBV27 and TRBJ1-5, with a weak D call TRBD1 (5 bases). The V and J ends lost 7 bases and 1 base respectively, with 11 bases between them. The CDR3 runs to 14 residues. CDR1 is MNHEY and CDR2 is SMNVEV in the germline V gene (reference sequence). CDR3 residues: CASKQGASNQPQHF. The CDR3 nucleotides read TGTGCCAGCAAGCAGGGTGCAAGCAATCAGCCCCAGCATTTT.

This clone was counted once. The chain combines TRBV7-9 with TRBJ2-7; the match to TRBD2 covers 13 bases. J gave up 2 bases and V 5 bases, and 6 bases lay outside the gene matches. Germline V gives CDR1 SEHNR, CDR2 FQNEAQ (reference sequence). CDR3 size: 16 residues. The CDR3 loop reads CASSVTSGRGTYEQYF. CDR3 DNA sequence: TGTGCCAGCAGCGTCACTAGCGGGAGGGGTACCTACGAGCAGTACTTC.

This chain joins TRBV27 and TRBJ2-1; 14 bases are a match to TRBD2. There are 16 residues in the CDR3. Trimming took 5 bases from V and 5 from J; bases not matched to a gene: 5. The germline V gene has CDR1 MNHEY and CDR2 SMNVEV (reference sequence). The CDR3 protein is CASSKRLAGGNNEQFF. The DNA of the CDR3 is TGTGCCAGCAGTAAACGACTAGCGGGAGGGAACAATGAGCAGTTCTTC.

The rearrangement joins TRBV7-3 to TRBJ2-2; D not resolved. This CDR3 has 13 residues. Germline CDR1 SGHTA, CDR2 FQGTGA. Trimming pared 5 bases from V and 4 bases from J, leaving 8 bases between. CDR3 in DNA: TGTGCCAGCAGCCTCGGTGCCACCGGGGAGCTGTTTTTT. This translates into CASSLGATGELFF.

The V call is TRBV7-2, the J call TRBJ2-7, with 7 positions matching TRBD2. Germline V lookup: CDR1 SGHTA, CDR2 FQGNSA. This CDR3 has 16 residues. J was trimmed by 3 bases and V by 4 bases; bases with no gene match: 12. CDR3 in DNA: TGTGCCAGCAGCTGGAATGACGCGGGGGTTCTCTACGAGCAGTACTTC. It encodes CASSWNDAGVLYEQYF. The full variable domain, rest sourced from reference TRBV7-2 and TRBJ2-7, is GAGVSQSPSNKVTEKGKDVELRCDPISGHTALYWYRQSLGQGLEFLIYFQGNSAPDKSGLPSDRFSAERTGGSVSTLTIQRTQQEDSAVYLCASSWNDAGVLYEQYFGPGTRLTVT.

The chain combines TRBV5-4 with TRBJ2-3; perhaps TRBD2 as D (6 bases). The CDR3 is made up of 16 amino acids. V was cut by 2 bases and J by 3 bases, with 16 bases left in between. Germline CDR1 and CDR2: SGHNT and YYREEE (reference sequence). The CDR3 DNA reads TGTGCCAGCAGCTTTGATTCGGCGGGAACTACAGATACGCAGTATTTT. This sequence encodes CASSFDSAGTTDTQYF.